This T cell receptor (beta chain) came from a study of radiation and T cells in renal cell carcinoma. Study-level information: Nephrectomy followed 15 Gy stereotactic body radiation by 4 weeks. Study-wide results and limits: No pretreatment tumor biopsies were available for baseline clonotypes. Top tumor clonotypes rose in blood 2 weeks post-radiation, then contracted.

Clones were read by immunoSEQ multiplex PCR, and TCRdb kept only the in-frame ones, dropping some. This sample has about 140,000 clones; 83% occur once, and the top ten carry approximately 22%. The time point denotes: baseline pretreatment blood. Treatment noted: 15 Gy SBRT to primary tumor, nephrectomy 4 weeks later. Serial blood draws occurred at baseline and 2 and 4 weeks post-SBRT. To note about this clone: Its antigen is not identified.

Germline lookup yields CDR1 MGHDK and CDR2 SYGVNS. This CDR3 spans 17 amino acids. Trimming shortened V by 1 base and J by 2 bases, and 17 bases separated the two germline ends. The source is a woman aged 50 to 60 with renal cell carcinoma. The genes are TRBV25-1 and TRBJ2-5, with D tentatively TRBD1 or TRBD2 (5 bases each). The sequencing here drew on blood, taken from a patient whose treatment included radiotherapy and nephrectomy. CDR3 amino acids: CASSESPRGRDQETQYF. In DNA, the CDR3 is TGTGCCAGCAGTGAATCACCCCGGGGCAGGGATCAAGAGACCCAGTACTTC.